The sequence of this TCR beta chain was determined in a study of cytotoxic CD8 clonotypes in ibrutinib-treated CLL. In the study overall: Included were 11 relapsed/refractory and about 14 treatment-naive patients, of whom fewer than 18 were IGHV unmutated. Study results and limitations: Sampling times differed between sustained-remission and progressing patients. While tracking circulating CD8+ T-cell counts, baseline clonality exceeded that of age-matched healthy donors.

This clone was seen only once. The target antigen is unknown. Assay: immunoSEQ multiplex PCR; the TCRdb copy retains only in-frame clones and omits some. This sample has 200,000 to 250,000 clones, with more than 75% found just once. Germline CDR1 MNHEY, CDR2 SMNVEV (reference sequence). V lost 6 bases, J lost 4 bases, and 12 bases lay in between. This CDR3 spans 13 amino acids. Genomic DNA for TCR beta libraries, approximately 2 micrograms, came from cryopreserved PBMCs. Source: PBMCs, taken after 12 months of ibrutinib treatment. This chain uses TRBV27 with TRBJ1-1; D is possibly TRBD1 (5 bases). This sequence was found in a human donor with chronic lymphocytic leukemia. The CDR3 spells CASSQWGVTEAFF. Here the CDR3 DNA reads TGTGCCAGCAGCCAATGGGGGGTCACTGAAGCTTTCTTT.